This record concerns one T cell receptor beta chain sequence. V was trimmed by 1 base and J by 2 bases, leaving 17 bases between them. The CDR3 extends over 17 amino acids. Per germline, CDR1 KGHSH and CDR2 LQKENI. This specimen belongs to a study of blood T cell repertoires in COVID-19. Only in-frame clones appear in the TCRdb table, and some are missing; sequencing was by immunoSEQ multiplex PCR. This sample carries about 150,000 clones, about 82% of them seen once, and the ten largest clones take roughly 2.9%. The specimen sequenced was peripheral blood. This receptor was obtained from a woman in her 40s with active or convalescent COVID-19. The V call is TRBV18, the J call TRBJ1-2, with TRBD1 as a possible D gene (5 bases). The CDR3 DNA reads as TGTGCCAGCTCACCACTGTTTGGGGGGACGGAGAACTATGGCTACACCTTC. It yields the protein CASSPLFGGTENYGYTF.